What follows are 32 T cell receptor beta chains derived from one specimen sequenced in a study of blood T cell repertoires in COVID-19. The repertoire was sequenced with immunoSEQ multiplex PCR; TCRdb's copy has only in-frame clones and lacks some. The repertoire holds roughly 160,000 clones, with under 90% as singletons. What was sequenced was PBMCs or T cells enriched from blood (not recorded which). The receptors stem from a woman aged 60-75 years who had recovered from COVID-19.

The J gene is TRBJ2-7, the V gene TRBV5-4; D may be TRBD2 (6 bases). Trimming took 4 bases from V and 5 from J, leaving 19 bases between them. The germline V gene has CDR1 SGHNT and CDR2 YYREEE (reference sequence). This CDR3 has 15 residues. The CDR3 coding sequence is TGTGCCAGCAGCGGCGGGACGGTTGATGTCCACGAGCAGTACTTC. Encoded protein: CASSGGTVDVHEQYF. The full variable domain, in which reference TRBV5-4 and TRBJ2-7 provide the parts outside the CDR3, is ETGVTQSPTHLIKTRGQQVTLRCSSQSGHNTVSWYQQALGQGPQFIFQYYREEENGRGNFPPRFSGLQFPNYSSELNVNALELDDSALYLCASSGGTVDVHEQYFGPGTRLTVT.

The chain employs TRBV12-5 and TRBJ2-4; the D gene is possibly TRBD2 (5 bases). Germline V lookup: CDR1 LGHNT, CDR2 FRNRAP. CDR3 length equals 11 residues. V was clipped by 6 bases and J by 7 bases, with 7 bases between them. CDR3 DNA: TGTGCTAGTGGACTAGTTAACATTCAGTACTTC. This codes for CASGLVNIQYF.

This chain links TRBV2 with TRBJ2-5; 7 nucleotides line up with TRBD1. Germline lookup yields CDR1 SNHLY and CDR2 FYNNEI. V gave up 8 bases and J gave up 5 bases; unmatched junction bases: 5. There are 12 residues in the CDR3. The DNA of the CDR3 is TGTGCCAGCCGGCAGGGGGACGAGACCCAGTACTTC. Protein: CASRQGDETQYF.

This rearrangement joins TRBV19 to TRBJ2-3; TRBD1 is a possible D gene (5 bases). The CDR3 spans 14 residues. V lost 5 bases and J lost 4, with 13 bases in between. Per germline, CDR1 LNHDA and CDR2 SQIVND (reference sequence). The CDR3 DNA follows: TGTGCCAGTAGTCTAGGGCAGGGCCCAGATACGCAGTATTTT. This sequence encodes CASSLGQGPDTQYF.

This chain joins TRBV9 and TRBJ1-2, with D perhaps matching TRBD1 (5 bases). The CDR3 length is 14 residues. Trimming cost V 0 bases and J 8 bases, with 14 bases left between them. The germline V gene has CDR1 SGDLS and CDR2 YYNGEE. This CDR3 reads CASSVGQGLWGYTF. Here the CDR3 DNA reads TGTGCCAGCAGCGTAGGGCAGGGTTTGTGGGGCTACACCTTC.

J is TRBJ1-4 and V is TRBV10-3, with 7 bases identical to TRBD1. Germline assignment: CDR1 ENHRY and CDR2 SYGVKD. This CDR3 is built from 13 residues. V dropped 5 bases and J dropped 5; count of bases not matched to a gene: 2. In nucleotides, the CDR3 is TGTGCCATCAGTACGGGACAGAATGAAAAACTGTTTTTT. Residues: CAISTGQNEKLFF.

The V gene is TRBV5-6, the J gene TRBJ1-4; TRBD1 might be the D (5 bases). The CDR3 length is 15 residues. Per the germline V gene, CDR1 is SGHDT and CDR2 is YYEEEE. The V gene lost 0 bases and the J gene lost 0 bases, with 6 bases spanning the gap. The CDR3 is CASSLAGATNEKLFF. The CDR3, as DNA: TGTGCCAGCAGCTTGGCGGGGGCAACTAATGAAAAACTGTTTTTT.

This clone has more than one count but fewer than ten. Other nucleotide sequences in the sample specify the same CDR3. The J gene is TRBJ1-1, the V gene TRBV5-1; no firm D call. This CDR3 region has 15 residues. V was clipped by 4 bases and J by 1 base, with 14 bases between them. Per germline, CDR1 SGHRS and CDR2 YFSETQ. CDR3 DNA: TGCGCCAGCAGCCCTGGGCCGGCCGGGAACACTGAAGCTTTCTTT. Translating gives CASSPGPAGNTEAFF.

The chain joins TRBV29-1 to TRBJ1-3; D is unresolved. The V end lost 3 bases, the J end lost 0 bases, and 9 bases lay between the germline ends. Germline loops: CDR1 SQVTM, CDR2 ANQGSEA. The CDR3 runs 14 residues. As DNA, the CDR3 is TGCAGCGTTGAGGAGGAGTACTCTGGAAACACCATATATTTT. Translation gives CSVEEEYSGNTIYF. The full variable domain, completed using reference TRBV29-1 and TRBJ1-3, is SAVISQKPSRDICQRGTSLTIQCQVDSQVTMMFWYRQQPGQSLTLIATANQGSEATYESGFVIDKFPISRPNLTFSTLTVSNMSPEDSSIYLCSVEEEYSGNTIYFGEGSWLTVV.

The J gene is TRBJ2-5, the V gene TRBV15; tentative D call: TRBD1 (5 bases). This CDR3 region has 12 residues. The germline gives CDR1 LNHNV, CDR2 YYDKDF (reference sequence). V shed 6 bases and J shed 3 bases, with 8 bases lying between them. The CDR3 here is CATRAGKETQYF. The CDR3 region has the DNA TGTGCCACCAGGGCAGGGAAAGAGACCCAGTACTTC. The full variable domain, completed using reference TRBV15 and TRBJ2-5, is DAMVIQNPRYQVTQFGKPVTLSCSQTLNHNVMYWYQQKSSQAPKLLFHYYDKDFNNEADTPDNFQSRRPNTSFCFLDIRSPGLGDTAMYLCATRAGKETQYFGPGTRLLVL.

The J gene is TRBJ1-5, the V gene TRBV28, with D perhaps TRBD1 (6 bases). The CDR3 runs to 15 residues. Germline V lookup: CDR1 MDHEN, CDR2 SYDVKM. Trimming cost V 6 bases and J 0 bases, with 12 bases left between them. CDR3: CASRSGQYSNQPQHF. For the CDR3, the DNA is TGTGCCAGCAGGTCCGGACAGTATAGCAATCAGCCCCAGCATTTT.

The V call is TRBV2, the J call TRBJ1-6, with 7 bases that match TRBD1. Germline CDR1 and CDR2: SNHLY and FYNNEI. The CDR3 length is 17 residues. The V and J ends lost 5 bases and 5 bases, in that order; junction bases with no gene match: 12. The CDR3 sequence: CASSQQGFLLNNSPLHF. DNA for the CDR3: TGTGCCAGCAGTCAACAGGGGTTTCTCCTAAATAATTCACCCCTCCACTTT.

The V call is TRBV3-1 (or the pseudogene TRBV3-2), the J call TRBJ2-1; TRBD1 matches 10 bases. Losses at the gene ends were 0 bases for V and 9 bases for J; bases not matched to a gene: 8. Germline lookup yields CDR1 LGHDT and CDR2 YNNKEL (reference sequence). The CDR3 loop spans 16 amino acids. The CDR3 protein is CASSQDVPTGGGEQFF. The CDR3 region has the DNA TGTGCCAGCAGCCAAGACGTTCCGACAGGGGGCGGTGAGCAGTTCTTC.

V usage is TRBV15 and J usage is TRBJ2-3; TRBD1 matches 7 bases. With V trimmed by 5 bases and J by 5 bases, 7 bases remained unmatched. Per the germline V gene, CDR1 is LNHNV and CDR2 is YYDKDF (reference sequence). The CDR3 is 14 amino acids. The CDR3 reads CATSVRGPGDTQYF. CDR3 coding DNA: TGTGCCACCAGCGTAAGGGGGCCGGGAGATACGCAGTATTTT. The full variable domain, in which reference TRBV15 and TRBJ2-3 provide the parts outside the CDR3, is DAMVIQNPRYQVTQFGKPVTLSCSQTLNHNVMYWYQQKSSQAPKLLFHYYDKDFNNEADTPDNFQSRRPNTSFCFLDIRSPGLGDTAMYLCATSVRGPGDTQYFGPGTRLTVL.

V and J are TRBV5-1 and TRBJ1-4; D remains ambiguous. Between the trimmed V and J ends, which lost 4 bases and 4 bases, there was a span of 17 bases. The CDR3 has 16 residues. Germline values: CDR1 SGHRS, CDR2 YFSETQ. The CDR3 spells CASSPRGDALNEKLFF. Here the CDR3 DNA reads TGCGCCAGCAGCCCCCGCGGAGACGCCCTTAATGAAAAACTGTTTTTT.

This clone appeared many times. The chain carries TRBV9 and TRBJ2-3; 11 bases are a match to TRBD1. V trimming: 0 bases; J trimming: 4 bases; junction bases outside the gene matches: 1. CDR3 length: 15 residues. The germline CDR1 and CDR2 sequences are SGDLS and YYNGEE. CDR3 nucleotides: TGTGCCAGCAGCGTAGGGGGACAGGGGGCAGATACGCAGTATTTT. Amino acid sequence: CASSVGGQGADTQYF.

The gene calls are TRBV20-1 and TRBJ1-2; D not certain. CDR3 length: 14 amino acids. Germline lookup yields CDR1 DFQATT and CDR2 SNEGSKA (reference sequence). Trimming removed 4 bases from V and 4 bases from J, with 16 bases in between. CDR3 coding DNA: TGCAGTGCTACTGAGGCACCGGAGGGCTATGGCTACACCTTC. Its translation is CSATEAPEGYGYTF.

The chain combines TRBV7-9 with TRBJ2-1; D may be TRBD2 (5 bases). Trimming removed 6 bases from V and 10 bases from J, with 10 bases in between. CDR3 length: 11 amino acids. Germline CDR1 is SEHNR and CDR2 is FQNEAQ (reference sequence). Written as DNA, the CDR3 is TGTGCCAGCAGGCTAGCCCCCGAGCAGTTCTTC. Translating it yields CASRLAPEQFF.

The chain is built from TRBV7-9 and TRBJ1-1; 8 bases line up with TRBD1. The CDR3 is 14 amino acids. Germline CDR1 reads SEHNR; CDR2 reads FQNEAQ (reference sequence). J gave up 5 bases and V 4 bases, and 6 bases lay outside the gene matches. The CDR3 here is CASSSRTGRTEAFF. The CDR3, as DNA: TGTGCCAGCAGCTCCCGGACAGGGCGGACTGAAGCTTTCTTT.

This chain joins TRBV4-1 and TRBJ2-2; 8 nucleotides align to TRBD2. Germline assignment: CDR1 MGHRA and CDR2 YSYEKL. The CDR3 runs 18 residues. V was pared by 1 base and J by 6 bases, with 13 bases of the junction left unmatched. The CDR3 region has the DNA TGCGCCAGCAGCCAAGCCCTTGCGGGGGGCAAGAGACCCGGGGAGCTGTTTTTT. Amino acids: CASSQALAGGKRPGELFF.

The chain is built from TRBV12-3 or TRBV12-4 and TRBJ2-3, with D unresolved. Trimming removed 6 bases from V and 3 bases from J, with 4 bases in between. The CDR3 sequence is 11 residues long. The CDR3 region has the DNA TGTGCCAGCAGCCCTACAGATACGCAGTATTTT. Amino acid sequence: CASSPTDTQYF.

CDR3 DNA sequence: TGTGCCAGTAGTCGCGGGAGGGGTTGGGAGGTAGCAGAGACCCAGTACTTC. The encoded protein is CASSRGRGWEVAETQYF. J is TRBJ2-5 and V is TRBV19, with TRBD2 matching over 9 bases. The germline gives CDR1 LNHDA, CDR2 SQIVND (reference sequence). V shed 5 bases, J shed 4 bases, and the junction held 14 bases outside the gene matches. The CDR3 spans 17 residues.

The chain recombines TRBV18 with TRBJ2-3, with TRBD2 matching over 11 bases. Germline lookup yields CDR1 KGHSH and CDR2 LQKENI. The J segment lost 5 bases and the V segment lost 5 bases, leaving 18 bases of the junction unmatched. This CDR3 is built from 19 residues. The CDR3 protein is CASSASLVLAGAGGDTQYF. The DNA for the CDR3 is TGTGCCAGCTCAGCCTCCCTCGTACTAGCGGGGGCCGGAGGAGATACGCAGTATTTT. Based on the CDR3 plus reference TRBV18 and TRBJ2-3, the full variable domain is NAGVMQNPRHLVRRRGQEARLRCSPMKGHSHVYWYRQLPEEGLKFMVYLQKENIIDESGMPKERFSAEFPKEGPSILRIQQVVRGDSAAYFCASSASLVLAGAGGDTQYFGPGTRLTVL.

The V and J genes are TRBV4-1 and TRBJ2-2; TRBD2 might be the D (6 bases). CDR1 is MGHRA, CDR2 YSYEKL, per germline. The germline V and J ends were trimmed by 1 base and 1 base, with 16 bases remaining between them. CDR3 length equals 18 residues. The chain's CDR3 is CASSQAGPEAGNTGELFF. The CDR3 nucleotides read TGCGCCAGCAGCCAAGCGGGGCCCGAAGCGGGGAACACCGGGGAGCTGTTTTTT.

This chain connects TRBV19 to TRBJ1-1; TRBD1 agrees at 7 bases. V was clipped by 3 bases and J by 3 bases; unmatched bases: 7. The CDR3 totals 15 residues. The V gene's germline CDR1 is LNHDA and CDR2 SQIVND (reference sequence). The CDR3 protein is CASSITSTGDTEAFF. CDR3 bases: TGTGCCAGTAGTATCACGAGCACAGGGGACACTGAAGCTTTCTTT.

This clone was detected once. The V and J genes are TRBV19 and TRBJ1-1; 10 bases match TRBD1. Germline CDR1 and CDR2: LNHDA and SQIVND (reference sequence). This CDR3 contains 17 residues. The trim removed 4 bases at V and 1 base at J, leaving 9 bases unmatched. This CDR3 is CASSKWTGGSGNTEAFF. CDR3 nucleotides: TGTGCCAGTAGTAAATGGACAGGGGGTTCAGGGAACACTGAAGCTTTCTTT.

This clone showed up just once. The chain has TRBV24-1 and TRBJ1-5, with 9 bases that match TRBD1. CDR1 is KGHDR, CDR2 SFDVKD, per germline. CDR3 length equals 16 residues. Germline trimming cut 4 bases from V and 4 bases from J; bases unmatched to any gene: 7. Here the CDR3 DNA reads TGTGCCACCAGTGAACGGGACAGGGCGGGAAATCAGCCCCAGCATTTT. Translating it yields CATSERDRAGNQPQHF.

The rearrangement uses TRBV27 and TRBJ2-7; TRBD1 is a possible D gene (6 bases). CDR3 size: 12 residues. Looked up from germline, CDR1 is MNHEY and CDR2 is SMNVEV (reference sequence). The ends were cut back, 3 bases at V and 7 bases at J, with 10 bases in the middle. For the CDR3, the DNA is TGTGCCAGCAGTTTTTGGGGGCGAGAGCAGTACTTC. Protein product: CASSFWGREQYF.

The gene calls are TRBV4-1 and TRBJ2-1; D gene ambiguous. Trimming cost V 0 bases and J 6 bases, with 9 bases left between them. The CDR3 is 14 amino acids. Germline V lookup: CDR1 MGHRA, CDR2 YSYEKL. CDR3 bases: TGCGCCAGCAGCCAAGACCCCACGGGCAATGAGCAGTTCTTC. Its translation is CASSQDPTGNEQFF.

The chain carries TRBV18 and TRBJ2-7; D unclear. The CDR3 is 13 amino acids. V lost 3 bases, J lost 6 bases, and 12 bases lay in between. The germline CDR1 and CDR2 sequences are KGHSH and LQKENI. The CDR3 DNA reads as TGTGCCAGCTCACCGAGGCAAAACGGCGAGCAGTACTTC. This translates into CASSPRQNGEQYF.

This chain connects TRBV4-2 to TRBJ2-3; maybe TRBD2 (7 bases). This CDR3 has 16 amino acids. The ends were cut back, 4 bases at V and 1 base at J, with 15 bases in the middle. Germline V CDR1 and CDR2: LGHNA, YNFKEQ. The CDR3 sequence: CASSPLGGPGTDTQYF. Here the CDR3 DNA reads TGTGCCAGCAGCCCCTTGGGGGGGCCCGGCACAGATACGCAGTATTTT.

The chain combines TRBV11-2 with TRBJ2-1; 12 bases line up with TRBD2. Germline CDR1 SGHAT, CDR2 FQNNGV. V was clipped by 4 bases and J by 4 bases; unmatched bases: 2. The CDR3 runs 15 residues. CDR3 protein: CASSSGLAGYNEQFF. The CDR3 bases are TGTGCCAGCAGCTCTGGACTAGCGGGGTACAATGAGCAGTTCTTC.